The rows below give T cell receptor beta chains drawn from one sample of a study of radiotherapy plus CTLA-4 blockade in lung cancer. The assay was immunoSEQ multiplex PCR, and TCRdb's table has in-frame clones only and misses some. The table includes 85,000 to 120,000 clones, about 84% detected once. The source material was peripheral blood, sampled from a patient treated with radiotherapy plus ipilimumab. Every receptor here comes from a human donor with non-small cell lung cancer that progressed on radiotherapy plus ipilimumab. Some clones in this sample may be carry-over from other donors' samples. Each CDR3 is given with its conserved first and last residue. The D gene is left open where the match is weak. Not every row has a clone size; where given, it reads once, few, many or a size class.

abundance	d_gene	v_gene	j_gene	CDR3aa	CDR3nt
.	.	TRBV5-1	TRBJ2-6	CASSGAGLSGANVLTF	TGCGCCAGCAGCGGGGCAGGTCTCTCTGGGGCCAACGTCCTGACTTTC
.	.	TRBV5-4	TRBJ2-5	CASSFPSEEETQYF	TGTGCCAGCAGCTTCCCTAGCGAGGAGGAGACCCAGTACTTC
.	TRBD2	TRBV7-3	TRBJ2-1	CASRHLRGDDNEQFF	TGTGCCAGCAGACATCTGCGGGGGGATGACAATGAGCAGTTCTTC
few	.	TRBV21-1	TRBJ2-7	CASSKRDRAGYEQYF	TGTGCCAGCAGCAAACGCGACAGGGCGGGCTACGAGCAGTACTTC
.	TRBD1	TRBV2	TRBJ2-3	CASSNRGFDFNTQYF	TGTGCCAGCTCCAACAGGGGTTTCGACTTTAATACGCAGTATTTT
.	TRBD1	TRBV7-2	TRBJ1-1	CASSITGGTEAFF	TGTGCCAGCAGCATAACAGGGGGCACTGAAGCTTTCTTT
.	.	TRBV5-1	TRBJ2-7	CASSLGGTYEQYF	TGCGCCAGCAGCTTGGGAGGGACCTACGAGCAGTACTTC
.	.	TRBV4-1	TRBJ1-3	CASSQVALSTSGNTIYF	TGCGCCAGCAGCCAAGTCGCTTTGAGTACCTCTGGAAACACCATATATTTT
.	.	TRBV7-2	TRBJ1-1	CASSPLGAGNTEAFF	TGTGCCAGCAGCCCGCTCGGGGCGGGGAACACTGAAGCTTTCTTT
.	TRBD1	TRBV4-2	TRBJ1-6	CASSQDRGTVSSPLHF	TGTGCCAGCAGCCAAGATCGGGGGACAGTGAGTTCACCCCTCCACTTT
.	.	TRBV19	TRBJ2-1	CASTPLGVREQFF	TGTGCCAGCACCCCGCTGGGGGTACGTGAGCAGTTCTTC
.	TRBD1	TRBV4-3	TRBJ2-7	CASSRETGVGSEQYF	TGCGCCAGCAGCCGTGAGACAGGGGTAGGATCCGAGCAGTACTTC
.	TRBD2	TRBV12-5	TRBJ2-1	CASGLGQGLAGREQFF	TGTGCTAGTGGTTTGGGCCAGGGACTAGCGGGGAGGGAGCAGTTCTTC
.	.	TRBV6-5	TRBJ1-1	CASSYSMGMRAKAFF	TGTGCCAGCAGTTACTCGATGGGGATGAGGGCAAAAGCTTTCTTT
.	TRBD2	TRBV28	TRBJ2-3	CASSPPGLAGGLLDTQYF	TGTGCCAGCAGTCCCCCGGGACTAGCGGGGGGACTCTTGGATACGCAGTATTTT
.	.	TRBV4-2	TRBJ2-3	CASSQDRLAGTSDTQYF	TGTGCCAGCAGCCAAGATCGATTGGCAGGGACCTCGGATACGCAGTATTTT
.	.	TRBV4-3	TRBJ1-1	CASSHSTNTEAFF	TGCGCCAGCAGCCATTCCACGAACACTGAAGCTTTCTTT
few	TRBD2	TRBV10-3	TRBJ2-2	CATRTSGHTGELFF	TGTGCCACCCGGACTAGCGGACACACCGGGGAGCTGTTTTTT
.	TRBD1	TRBV5-1	TRBJ2-5	CASSSGTDQETQYF	TGCGCCAGCAGCTCCGGGACAGACCAAGAGACCCAGTACTTC
.	.	TRBV6-5	TRBJ1-1	CATQGDFATEAFF	TGTGCCACCCAAGGGGACTTCGCGACTGAAGCTTTCTTT
.	.	TRBV18	TRBJ2-7	CASSPQAAVGNEQYF	TGTGCCAGCTCACCACAGGCAGCCGTGGGGAACGAGCAGTACTTC
once	.	TRBV6-6	TRBJ1-6	CASSYKGGNSPLHF	TGTGCCAGCAGTTACAAGGGGGGTAATTCACCCCTCCACTTT